This record looks at one T cell receptor beta chain sequence and its context. What it recognizes is unknown. These data belong to a study of early stage breast cancer tumors. Study as a whole: Invasive lobular carcinomas made up about 30% of the 12 ER+/PR+/HER2- tumors. Regarding the study as a whole: Blood repertoires resembled normal breast more than tumor. Enriched TCRB sequences shared across patients were mostly commonly generated sequences. Compared with adjacent normal breast tissue, tumors showed about 2.5-fold greater T cell density and higher clonality.

This CDR3 spans 13 amino acids. J gave up 8 bases and V 6 bases, and 8 bases lay outside the gene matches. CDR1 and CDR2 from the germline V gene are MDHEN and SYDVKM. Data came from immunoSEQ multiplex PCR; TCRdb stores just in-frame clones and leaves some out. Seen here are about 69,000 clones, approximately 80% observed once, and the top ten hold 4% to 5%. This receptor was obtained from a person in their forties with breast cancer. The chain carries TRBV28 and TRBJ2-3, with 7 positions matching TRBD1. Sequenced material: blood. In nucleotides, the CDR3 is TGTGCCAGCAGCGCAGGGGGAGTTGGTACGCAGTATTTT. Translation: CASSAGGVGTQYF.